Below, 24 T cell receptor beta chains from the same sample are listed, as sequenced in a study of T-cell memory formation after mild COVID-19. TCRdb ran MiXCR on the 5' RACE reads and lists one entry per CDR3 protein. The data hold about 340,000 distinct CDR3 sequences, with approximately 22% observed a single time. Sequencing was carried out using PBMCs or a T cell subset sorted from them (not recorded which). The receptors originated from a man between 18 and 29 years old who had mild COVID-19 (a few samples of this study predate the infection). Cell type and time point are not known.

This clonotype is a singleton in its sample. This chain uses TRBV27 with TRBJ2-5; 7 bases map to TRBD1. CDR1 and CDR2 (germline): MNHEY, SMNVEV (reference sequence). The CDR3 totals 15 residues. V trimming: 3 bases; J trimming: 2 bases; junction bases outside the gene matches: 6. The CDR3 loop is CASSFVGTAQETQYF. CDR3 bases: TGTGCCAGCAGTTTCGTCGGGACAGCTCAAGAGACCCAGTACTTC.

This clonotype has a handful of counts. V is TRBV7-2 and J is TRBJ2-5; no clear D. The CDR3 runs 13 residues. Trimming pared 3 bases from V and 5 bases from J, leaving 10 bases between. Germline V gives CDR1 SGHTA, CDR2 FQGNSA. The CDR3 DNA is TGTGCCAGCAGCTTTGACGACCGGGAGACCCAGTACTTC. Protein product: CASSFDDRETQYF.

The chain has TRBV20-1 and TRBJ1-5, with 10 bases matching TRBD1. The CDR3 is 12 residues long. In germline, CDR1 is DFQATT, CDR2 SNEGSKA (reference sequence). V gave up 5 bases and J gave up 7 bases; unmatched junction bases: 2. The CDR3 DNA is TGCAGTGCTTGGGACAGGGGACAGCCCCAGCATTTT. Protein product: CSAWDRGQPQHF.

This clonotype was detected a few times. The genes are TRBV4-3 and TRBJ1-2; no clear D gene. Germline V lookup: CDR1 LGHNA, CDR2 YSLEER. The germline V and J ends were trimmed by 1 base and 7 bases, with 10 bases remaining between them. This CDR3 is built from 13 residues. The CDR3 is CASSQVGRSGYTF. CDR3 nucleotides: TGCGCCAGCAGCCAAGTAGGCCGAAGTGGCTACACCTTC.

This chain uses TRBV12-3 or TRBV12-4 with TRBJ2-7, with TRBD2 matching over 13 bases. Trimming cost V 5 bases and J 7 bases; bases outside gene matches: 8. The CDR3 is made up of 15 amino acids. In DNA form, the CDR3 reads TGTGCCAGCAGTCCGGGACTAGCGGGGTCGAAGGAGCAGTACTTC. Protein: CASSPGLAGSKEQYF.

The CDR3 coding sequence is TGTGCCAGCAGCCCACGGACAGGGACCTACGAGCAGTACTTC. This translates into CASSPRTGTYEQYF. The chain recombines TRBV3-1 with TRBJ2-7, with 8 bases that match TRBD1. CDR3 size: 14 residues. CDR1 is LGHDT, CDR2 YNNKEL, per germline (reference sequence). Unmatched junction bases numbered 4, after V lost 4 bases and J lost 2 bases.

Only a few counts were recorded for this clonotype. The V and J genes are TRBV5-1 and TRBJ2-3; possibly TRBD1 for D (5 bases). Germline V CDR1 and CDR2: SGHRS, YFSETQ. The CDR3 is made up of 15 amino acids. Trimming shortened V by 3 bases and J by 0 bases, and 11 bases separated the two germline ends. CDR3 in amino acids: CASSSTVPSTDTQYF. The CDR3 coding sequence is TGCGCCAGCAGCTCGACAGTCCCTAGCACAGATACGCAGTATTTT.

The chain combines TRBV20-1 with TRBJ2-5; 9 bases are shared with TRBD2. Germline V gene sequence: CDR1 DFQATT, CDR2 SNEGSKA (reference sequence). CDR3 length equals 16 residues. V lost 4 bases, J lost 1 base, and 10 bases stayed unmatched. CDR3 bases: TGCAGTGCTATTAACATAGCGGGGGCCACCCAAGAGACCCAGTACTTC. Its translation is CSAINIAGATQETQYF.

This rearrangement joins TRBV19 to TRBJ2-7, with D uncertain. The CDR3 loop spans 15 amino acids. V shed 3 bases and J shed 2 bases, with 14 bases lying between them. Germline CDR1 LNHDA, CDR2 SQIVND (reference sequence). The CDR3 region is CASSIKADFAYEQYF. The CDR3, as DNA: TGTGCCAGTAGTATTAAGGCAGATTTTGCCTACGAGCAGTACTTC.

This clonotype was detected only a few times. This chain joins TRBV20-1 and TRBJ1-1, with TRBD1 matching 7 bases. The CDR3 is 13 amino acids. Trimming cost V 4 bases and J 4 bases; bases outside gene matches: 6. CDR1 and CDR2 (germline): DFQATT, SNEGSKA (reference sequence). CDR3 bases: TGCAGTGCTATGAGGGGGCCTGGCACTGAAGCTTTCTTT. Translating it yields CSAMRGPGTEAFF.

This chain joins TRBV6-5 and TRBJ2-7; TRBD1 aligns across 9 bases. Unmatched junction bases numbered 15, after V lost 5 bases and J lost 4 bases. CDR3 length: 17 residues. Germline V gene lookup returns CDR1 MNHEY and CDR2 SVGAGI. CDR3 loop: CASSAQRTGDAVYEQYV. In DNA, the CDR3 is TGTGCCAGCAGTGCGCAGCGGACAGGGGATGCGGTATACGAGCAGTACGTC.

The chain uses TRBV4-3 and TRBJ2-4; 10 positions match TRBD1. CDR1 and CDR2 (germline): LGHNA, YSLEER. V was pared by 4 bases and J by 6 bases, with 9 bases of the junction left unmatched. This CDR3 is 16 amino acids long. CDR3 nucleotide sequence: TGCGCCAGCAGCCGGGACAGGGGAGGAACGGGAAACATTCAGTACTTC. As protein: CASSRDRGGTGNIQYF.

J is TRBJ1-2 and V is TRBV5-1; 8 bases agree with TRBD1. Germline lookup yields CDR1 SGHRS and CDR2 YFSETQ. This CDR3 spans 18 amino acids. J gave up 0 bases and V 0 bases, and 10 bases lay outside the gene matches. The CDR3 sequence: CASSLAGTGYESNYGYTF. The CDR3 nucleotides are TGCGCCAGCAGCTTGGCGGGGACAGGTTACGAATCTAACTATGGCTACACCTTC.

This clonotype showed up just a few times. The chain links TRBV7-2 to TRBJ2-5; D gene uncertain. Trimming left V 5 bases short and J 5 bases short, with 9 bases between. Germline values: CDR1 SGHTA, CDR2 FQGNSA. This CDR3 region has 12 residues. CDR3 sequence: CASSGIFETQYF. CDR3 DNA sequence: TGTGCCAGCAGCGGCATTTTTGAGACCCAGTACTTC.

This clonotype has just a few counts. The chain uses TRBV3-1 and TRBJ2-1, with D possibly matching TRBD1 (5 bases). CDR1 LGHDT and CDR2 YNNKEL come from the germline V gene (reference sequence). The CDR3 length is 15 residues. V was cut by 4 bases and J by 7 bases, with 17 bases left in between. The CDR3 DNA sequence: TGTGCCAGCAGCCTCGGGTGGGGCCTCCTGAATGAGCAGTTCTTC. Its protein is CASSLGWGLLNEQFF.

This clonotype was detected a few times. The chain couples TRBV7-9 to TRBJ1-1, with 7 positions matching TRBD1. CDR3 length: 14 residues. V was pared by 7 bases and J by 0 bases, with 5 bases of the junction left unmatched. In germline, CDR1 is SEHNR, CDR2 FQNEAQ (reference sequence). CDR3 DNA: TGTGCCAGCAAAAGACAGGGAGTGAACACTGAAGCTTTCTTT. Translated, it gives CASKRQGVNTEAFF.

This clonotype occurred a few times. The chain employs TRBV5-1 and TRBJ1-6; D not certain. CDR1 is SGHRS, CDR2 YFSETQ, per germline. Trimming removed 8 bases from V and 8 bases from J, with 14 bases in between. The CDR3 spans 13 residues. The CDR3 bases are TGCGCCAGTGCATTTGGCCTAGATTCACCCCTCCACTTT. Residues: CASAFGLDSPLHF.

This rearrangement joins TRBV3-1 to TRBJ2-7, with TRBD1 matching 9 bases. The ends lost 4 bases at V and 6 bases at J; junction bases unmatched: 10. Germline V CDR1 and CDR2: LGHDT, YNNKEL (reference sequence). This CDR3 comprises 15 residues. CDR3 sequence: CASSLPGQGFSEQYF. The DNA of the CDR3 is TGTGCCAGCAGCCTCCCGGGACAGGGATTCAGCGAGCAGTACTTC.

The V and J genes are TRBV7-8 and TRBJ2-1, with 9 bases matching TRBD2. Germline V gene lookup returns CDR1 SGHVS and CDR2 FQNEAQ. The CDR3 has 12 amino acids. Losses at the gene ends were 4 bases for V and 13 bases for J; bases not matched to a gene: 5. The CDR3 reads CASSSIAGEQFF. As DNA, the CDR3 is TGTGCCAGCAGCTCGATAGCGGGGGAACAGTTCTTC.

This clonotype was seen only a few times. The J gene is TRBJ1-6, the V gene TRBV3-1; D uncertain. CDR1 is LGHDT, CDR2 YNNKEL, per germline (reference sequence). The CDR3 spans 15 residues. The V gene lost 4 bases and the J gene lost 3 bases, with 10 bases spanning the gap. CDR3 in DNA: TGTGCCAGCAGCCCTCGGGTCGACTATAATTCACCCCTCCACTTT. Translation: CASSPRVDYNSPLHF.

This clonotype was found a few times. The J gene is TRBJ1-2, the V gene TRBV4-1, with a weak D call TRBD1 (5 bases). The CDR3 length is 15 residues. CDR1 and CDR2 from the germline V gene are MGHRA and YSYEKL. V lost 2 bases and J 5 bases, leaving 15 bases between the germline ends. The CDR3 protein is CASSQSRGAGYGYTF. CDR3 sequence (DNA): TGCGCCAGCAGCCAATCTCGAGGGGCGGGGTATGGCTACACCTTC.

The sample holds a few counts of this clonotype. V and J are TRBV27 and TRBJ1-2, with unresolved D. V gave up 5 bases and J gave up 0 bases, with 16 bases separating them. This CDR3 comprises 16 residues. Germline assignment: CDR1 MNHEY and CDR2 SMNVEV (reference sequence). The CDR3 spells CASSGLQGRPNYGYTF. The CDR3 DNA is TGTGCCAGCAGTGGACTACAAGGGAGACCTAACTATGGCTACACCTTC.

A few counts support this clonotype. The genes are TRBV10-3 and TRBJ2-1; D might be TRBD2 (5 bases). CDR1 and CDR2 from the germline V gene are ENHRY and SYGVKD. There are 11 residues in the CDR3. Trimming took 4 bases from V and 9 from J, leaving 7 bases between them. The chain's CDR3 is CAISVGGEQFF. DNA of the CDR3: TGTGCCATCAGTGTAGGAGGTGAGCAGTTCTTC.

CDR3 sequence: CASRDTTDTQYF. As DNA, the CDR3 is TGTGCCAGCAGAGATACAACAGATACGCAGTATTTT. V and J are TRBV11-2 and TRBJ2-3; D call uncertain. Germline assignment: CDR1 SGHAT and CDR2 FQNNGV. V was clipped by 6 bases and J by 3 bases, with 7 bases between them. The CDR3 consists of 12 residues.